The 15 T cell receptor beta chains presented below share a single source sample, sequenced in a study of blood T cell repertoires in COVID-19. Assay used: immunoSEQ multiplex PCR; TCRdb lists only in-frame clones, some missing. This table has about 140,000 clones, about 81% appearing once. Material for sequencing was peripheral blood. Receptors originate from a woman aged 80 or over with acute or convalescent COVID-19.

This chain joins TRBV14 and TRBJ2-1, with D hard to call. The germline V gene encodes CDR1 SGHDN and CDR2 FVKESK. The germline V and J ends were trimmed by 3 bases and 4 bases, with 7 bases remaining between them. The CDR3 length is 13 residues. The CDR3 loop is CASSQSLYNEQFF. The CDR3 DNA reads TGTGCCAGCAGCCAGAGCCTTTACAATGAGCAGTTCTTC.

The chain employs TRBV5-6 and TRBJ2-2; a possible D gene is TRBD2 (6 bases). The CDR3 loop spans 16 amino acids. Germline CDR1 and CDR2: SGHDT and YYEEEE. V gave up 0 bases and J gave up 3 bases, with 12 bases separating them. CDR3 in amino acids: CASSLGQGGYTGELFF. The CDR3 DNA is TGTGCCAGCAGCTTGGGGCAGGGAGGTTACACCGGGGAGCTGTTTTTT.

This chain connects TRBV5-6 to TRBJ2-3; 9 bases line up with TRBD2. V lost 1 base, J lost 5 bases, and 5 bases stayed unmatched. There are 15 residues in the CDR3. CDR1 SGHDT and CDR2 YYEEEE come from the germline V gene. The CDR3 sequence: CASSLMTSGGDTQYF. CDR3 sequence (DNA): TGTGCCAGCAGCTTGATGACTAGCGGTGGAGATACGCAGTATTTT. Variable domain in full (rest from reference TRBV5-6 and TRBJ2-3): DAGVTQSPTHLIKTRGQQVTLRCSPKSGHDTVSWYQQALGQGPQFIFQYYEEEERQRGNFPDRFSGHQFPNYSSELNVNALLLGDSALYLCASSLMTSGGDTQYFGPGTRLTVL.

This clone was counted between two and nine times. CDR3 DNA sequence: TGTGCCAGCTCACTCAGGGTAAGGTCGTACACTGAAGCTTTCTTT. This encodes CASSLRVRSYTEAFF. The V call is TRBV18, the J call TRBJ1-1, with D perhaps matching TRBD1 (5 bases). The CDR3 spans 15 residues. In germline, CDR1 is KGHSH, CDR2 LQKENI. Trimming pared 4 bases from V and 3 bases from J, leaving 15 bases between.

The chain joins TRBV7-2 to TRBJ1-2; 7 positions agree with TRBD1. V lost 4 bases and J lost 2; bases outside the gene matches: 4. The germline gives CDR1 SGHTA, CDR2 FQGNSA. This CDR3 has 14 residues. Written as DNA, the CDR3 is TGTGCCAGCAGCTCCCAGACAGGGAACTATGGCTACACCTTC. It yields the protein CASSSQTGNYGYTF.

CDR3 nucleotide sequence: TGTGCCTGGAACAGCGGGGGGATGACAGAGACCCAGTACTTC. This translates into CAWNSGGMTETQYF. The rearrangement links TRBV30 to TRBJ2-5; 9 positions match TRBD2. CDR3 length: 14 residues. Trimming took 4 bases from V and 4 from J; bases not matched to a gene: 7. CDR1 is GTSNPN, CDR2 SVGIG, per germline (reference sequence). Looking up the rest from reference TRBV30 and TRBJ2-5 gives the full variable domain: SQTIHQWPATLVQPVGSPLSLECTVEGTSNPNLYWYRQAAGRGLQLLFYSVGIGQISSEVPQNLSASRPQDRQFILSSKKLLLSDSGFYLCAWNSGGMTETQYFGPGTRLLVL.

This clone showed up just once. The gene calls are TRBV24-1 and TRBJ2-7; D uncertain. The V gene lost 3 bases and the J gene lost 2 bases, with 7 bases spanning the gap. This CDR3 region has 13 residues. Germline V gene data show CDR1 as KGHDR and CDR2 as SFDVKD. The CDR3 bases are TGTGCCACCAGTGATCCTCGTACCTACGAGCAGTACTTC. This translates into CATSDPRTYEQYF.

This chain uses TRBV6-5 with TRBJ1-1; D gene unclear. Trimming removed 2 bases at V and 5 bases at J, with 12 bases between. CDR1 is MNHEY, CDR2 SVGAGI, per germline. The CDR3 extends over 14 amino acids. The CDR3: CASSYAGVGTEAFF. In DNA, the CDR3 is TGTGCCAGCAGTTACGCGGGCGTGGGTACTGAAGCTTTCTTT.

About this clone: An end of the junction differs from the germline gene, which may be a read error. This sequence joins TRBV2 and TRBJ2-3, with 8 bases lining up with TRBD2. The CDR3 runs to 14 residues. Germline V gene sequence: CDR1 SNHLY, CDR2 FYNNEI. As DNA, the CDR3 is TGTGCCAGCAGTGAAGCCCTAACCGGGGGGGCCAGGGATTTT. Amino acids: CASSEALTGGARDF.

The V and J genes are TRBV7-7 and TRBJ1-4; 9 positions agree with TRBD1. Germline trimming cut 4 bases from V and 7 bases from J; bases unmatched to any gene: 7. The CDR3 length is 15 residues. Germline assignment: CDR1 SSHAT and CDR2 FNYEAQ (reference sequence). CDR3 DNA: TGTGCCAGCAGCTACGGACAGGGGTCTGGTGAAAAACTGTTTTTT. Protein: CASSYGQGSGEKLFF.

The genes are TRBV2 and TRBJ1-4, with D possibly matching TRBD1 (6 bases). Germline V lookup: CDR1 SNHLY, CDR2 FYNNEI. The ends were cut back, 3 bases at V and 5 bases at J, with 10 bases in the middle. The CDR3 sequence is 14 residues long. DNA for the CDR3: TGTGCCAGCAGTGATCCCAGGGGAAATGAAAAACTGTTTTTT. This translates into CASSDPRGNEKLFF.

The rearrangement uses TRBV4-1 and TRBJ2-1; 7 bases align to TRBD1. Germline V gene lookup returns CDR1 MGHRA and CDR2 YSYEKL. Trimming at V came to 0 bases and at J to 6 bases, leaving 5 bases not matched to a gene. The CDR3 is 15 amino acids. CDR3 loop: CASSQDVGGINEQFF. DNA of the CDR3: TGCGCCAGCAGCCAAGATGTAGGGGGCATCAATGAGCAGTTCTTC.

The chain combines TRBV28 with TRBJ1-5; D perhaps matches TRBD1 (6 bases). CDR3 length: 14 residues. V was cut by 5 bases and J by 6 bases, with 14 bases left in between. Per germline, CDR1 MDHEN and CDR2 SYDVKM. CDR3 protein: CASSTGSAGQPQHF. The CDR3 DNA sequence: TGTGCCAGCAGTACAGGGTCGGCGGGTCAGCCCCAGCATTTT.

The chain couples TRBV5-1 to TRBJ2-1; 8 bases line up with TRBD2. There are 16 residues in the CDR3. In germline, CDR1 is SGHRS, CDR2 YFSETQ. Losses at the gene ends were 4 bases for V and 6 bases for J; bases not matched to a gene: 12. The CDR3 loop is CASSLSPGTRTNEQFF. CDR3 in DNA: TGCGCCAGCAGCCTGTCCCCCGGGACTAGAACCAATGAGCAGTTCTTC. The whole variable domain, remainder taken from reference TRBV5-1 and TRBJ2-1, is KAGVTQTPRYLIKTRGQQVTLSCSPISGHRSVSWYQQTPGQGLQFLFEYFSETQRNKGNFPGRFSGRQFSNSRSEMNVSTLELGDSALYLCASSLSPGTRTNEQFFGPGTRLTVL.

This clone was detected once. This chain uses TRBV5-6 with TRBJ1-1; possibly TRBD1 for D (6 bases). Trimming shortened V by 0 bases and J by 0 bases, and 15 bases separated the two germline ends. Germline CDR1 SGHDT, CDR2 YYEEEE. The CDR3 totals 17 residues. The CDR3 protein is CASSLVKTGTMNTEAFF. CDR3 DNA: TGTGCCAGCAGCTTGGTTAAAACCGGGACAATGAACACTGAAGCTTTCTTT. Using reference TRBV5-6 and TRBJ1-1 for the parts outside the CDR3, the full variable domain is DAGVTQSPTHLIKTRGQQVTLRCSPKSGHDTVSWYQQALGQGPQFIFQYYEEEERQRGNFPDRFSGHQFPNYSSELNVNALLLGDSALYLCASSLVKTGTMNTEAFFGQGTRLTVV.